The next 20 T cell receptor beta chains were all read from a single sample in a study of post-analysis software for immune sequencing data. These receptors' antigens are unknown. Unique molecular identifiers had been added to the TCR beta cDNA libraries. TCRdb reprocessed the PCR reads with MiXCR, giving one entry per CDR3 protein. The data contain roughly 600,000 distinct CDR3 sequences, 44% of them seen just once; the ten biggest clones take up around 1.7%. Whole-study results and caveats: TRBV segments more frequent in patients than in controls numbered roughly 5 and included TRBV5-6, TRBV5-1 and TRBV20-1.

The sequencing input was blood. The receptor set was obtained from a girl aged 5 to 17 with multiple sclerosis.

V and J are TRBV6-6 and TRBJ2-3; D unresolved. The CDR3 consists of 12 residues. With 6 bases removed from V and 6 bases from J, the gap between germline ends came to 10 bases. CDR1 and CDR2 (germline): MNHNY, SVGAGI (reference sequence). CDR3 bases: TGTGCCAGCAGGGCTCCCACGGATACGCAGTATTTT. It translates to CASRAPTDTQYF.

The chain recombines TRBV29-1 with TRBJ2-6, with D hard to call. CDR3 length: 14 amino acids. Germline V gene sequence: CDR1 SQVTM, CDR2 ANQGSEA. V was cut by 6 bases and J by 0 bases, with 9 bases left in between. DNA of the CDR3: TGCAGCGTCCATGGTAGCTCTGGGGCCAACGTCCTGACTTTC. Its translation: CSVHGSSGANVLTF.

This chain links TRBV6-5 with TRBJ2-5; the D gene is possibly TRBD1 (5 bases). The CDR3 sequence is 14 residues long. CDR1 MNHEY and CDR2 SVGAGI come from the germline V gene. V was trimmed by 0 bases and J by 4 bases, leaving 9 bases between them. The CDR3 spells CASSYSQGRETQYF. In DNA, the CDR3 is TGTGCCAGCAGTTACTCTCAGGGTAGAGAGACCCAGTACTTC.

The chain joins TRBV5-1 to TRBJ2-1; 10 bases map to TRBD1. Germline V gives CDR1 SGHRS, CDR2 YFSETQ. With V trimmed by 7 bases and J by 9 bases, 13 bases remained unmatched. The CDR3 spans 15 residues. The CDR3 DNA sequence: TGCGCCAGCCTACCAGGGACAGGGGTTGGGGGTGAGCAGTTCTTC. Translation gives CASLPGTGVGGEQFF.

The CDR3 spells CASSLNRVGETQYF. In DNA, the CDR3 is TGCGCCAGCAGCTTGAACAGGGTAGGAGAGACCCAGTACTTC. The chain joins TRBV5-1 to TRBJ2-5, with D possibly being TRBD1 (6 bases). Germline V gives CDR1 SGHRS, CDR2 YFSETQ. V lost 1 base and J lost 4, with 11 bases in between. This CDR3 is 14 amino acids long.

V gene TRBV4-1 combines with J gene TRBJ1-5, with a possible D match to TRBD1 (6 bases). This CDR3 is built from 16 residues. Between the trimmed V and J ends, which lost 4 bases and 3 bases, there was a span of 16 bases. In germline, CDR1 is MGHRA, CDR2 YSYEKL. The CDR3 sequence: CASSRMDSRYNQPQHF. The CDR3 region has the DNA TGCGCCAGCAGCCGAATGGACAGTCGTTACAATCAGCCCCAGCATTTT.

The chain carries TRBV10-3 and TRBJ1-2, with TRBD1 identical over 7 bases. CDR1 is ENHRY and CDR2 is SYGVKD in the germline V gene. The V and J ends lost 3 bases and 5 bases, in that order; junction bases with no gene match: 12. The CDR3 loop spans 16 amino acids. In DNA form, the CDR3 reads TGTGCCATCAGTGAACCGACAGGGAAAGATAGGTATGGCTACACCTTC. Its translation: CAISEPTGKDRYGYTF.

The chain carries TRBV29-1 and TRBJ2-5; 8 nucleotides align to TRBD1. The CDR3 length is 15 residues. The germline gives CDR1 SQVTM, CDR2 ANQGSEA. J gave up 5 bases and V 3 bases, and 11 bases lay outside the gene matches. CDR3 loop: CSVEARDRLRETQYF. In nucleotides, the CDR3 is TGCAGCGTTGAGGCACGGGACAGGTTGAGGGAGACCCAGTACTTC. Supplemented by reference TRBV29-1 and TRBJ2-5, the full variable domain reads SAVISQKPSRDICQRGTSLTIQCQVDSQVTMMFWYRQQPGQSLTLIATANQGSEATYESGFVIDKFPISRPNLTFSTLTVSNMSPEDSSIYLCSVEARDRLRETQYFGPGTRLLVL.

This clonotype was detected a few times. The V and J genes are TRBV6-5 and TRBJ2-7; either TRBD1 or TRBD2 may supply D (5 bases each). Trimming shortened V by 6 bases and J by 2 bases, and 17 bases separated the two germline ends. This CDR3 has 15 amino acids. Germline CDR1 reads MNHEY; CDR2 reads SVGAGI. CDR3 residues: CASRPRDGLTYEQYF. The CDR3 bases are TGTGCCAGCAGGCCTCGGGACGGTCTGACCTACGAGCAGTACTTC.

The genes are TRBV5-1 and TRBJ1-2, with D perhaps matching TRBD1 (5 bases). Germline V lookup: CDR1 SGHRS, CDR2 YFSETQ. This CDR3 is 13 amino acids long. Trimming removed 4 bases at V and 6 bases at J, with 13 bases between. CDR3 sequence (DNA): TGCGCCAGCAGCCGGGGACTCATCAATGGCTACACCTTC. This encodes CASSRGLINGYTF. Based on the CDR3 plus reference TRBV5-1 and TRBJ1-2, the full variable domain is KAGVTQTPRYLIKTRGQQVTLSCSPISGHRSVSWYQQTPGQGLQFLFEYFSETQRNKGNFPGRFSGRQFSNSRSEMNVSTLELGDSALYLCASSRGLINGYTFGSGTRLTVV.

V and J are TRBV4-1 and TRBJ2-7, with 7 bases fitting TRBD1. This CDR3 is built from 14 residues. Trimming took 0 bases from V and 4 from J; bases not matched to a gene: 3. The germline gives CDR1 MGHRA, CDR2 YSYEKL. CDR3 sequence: CASSQDRTGYEQYF. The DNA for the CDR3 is TGCGCCAGCAGCCAAGATAGGACAGGTTACGAGCAGTACTTC.

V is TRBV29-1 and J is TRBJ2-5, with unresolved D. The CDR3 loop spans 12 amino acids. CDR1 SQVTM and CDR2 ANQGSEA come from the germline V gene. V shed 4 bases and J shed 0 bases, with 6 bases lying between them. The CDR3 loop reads CSVGRHQETQYF. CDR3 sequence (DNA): TGCAGCGTTGGAAGACACCAAGAGACCCAGTACTTC.

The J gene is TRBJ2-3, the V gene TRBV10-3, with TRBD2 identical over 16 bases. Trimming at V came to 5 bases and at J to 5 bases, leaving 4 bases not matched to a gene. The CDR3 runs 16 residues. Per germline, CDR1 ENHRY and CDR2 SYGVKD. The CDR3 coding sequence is TGTGCCATCAGTCCGGGACTAGCGGGGGGGGAAGATACGCAGTATTTT. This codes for CAISPGLAGGEDTQYF.

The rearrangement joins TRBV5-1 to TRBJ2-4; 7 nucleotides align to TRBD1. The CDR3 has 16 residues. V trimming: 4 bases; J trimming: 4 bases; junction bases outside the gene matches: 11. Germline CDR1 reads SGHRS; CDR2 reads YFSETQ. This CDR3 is CASSTGTDWPKNIQYF. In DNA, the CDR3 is TGCGCCAGCAGCACCGGGACAGATTGGCCAAAAAACATTCAGTACTTC.

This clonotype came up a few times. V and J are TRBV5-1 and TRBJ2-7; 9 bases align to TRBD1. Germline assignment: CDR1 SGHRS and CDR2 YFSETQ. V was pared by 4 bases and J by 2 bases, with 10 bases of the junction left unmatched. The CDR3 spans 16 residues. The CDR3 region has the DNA TGCGCCAGCAGCCCCTCGGCGGGGACAGGGACCTACGAGCAGTACTTC. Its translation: CASSPSAGTGTYEQYF.

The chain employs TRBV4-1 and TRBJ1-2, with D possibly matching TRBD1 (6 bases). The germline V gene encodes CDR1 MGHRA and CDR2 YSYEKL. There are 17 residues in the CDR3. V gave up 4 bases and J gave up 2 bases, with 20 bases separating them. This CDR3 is CASSRQVSGQTNYGYTF. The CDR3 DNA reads TGCGCCAGCAGCCGCCAGGTATCGGGACAAACAAACTATGGCTACACCTTC.

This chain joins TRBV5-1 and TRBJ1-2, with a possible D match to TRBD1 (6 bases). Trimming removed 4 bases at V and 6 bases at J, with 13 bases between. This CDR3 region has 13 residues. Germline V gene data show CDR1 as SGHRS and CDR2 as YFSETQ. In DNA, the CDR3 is TGCGCCAGCAGCCCCACAGGGAACCATGGCTACACCTTC. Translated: CASSPTGNHGYTF.

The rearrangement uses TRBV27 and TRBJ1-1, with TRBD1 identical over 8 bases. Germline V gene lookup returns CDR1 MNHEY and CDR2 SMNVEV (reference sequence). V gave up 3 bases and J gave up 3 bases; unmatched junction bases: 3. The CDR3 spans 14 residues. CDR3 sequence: CASSLVRGHTEAFF. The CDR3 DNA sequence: TGTGCCAGCAGTTTGGTCAGGGGGCACACTGAAGCTTTCTTT.

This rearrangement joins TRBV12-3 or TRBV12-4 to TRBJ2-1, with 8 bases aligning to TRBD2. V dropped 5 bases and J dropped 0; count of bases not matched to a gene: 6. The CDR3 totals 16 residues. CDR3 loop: CASSVSGTSSYNEQFF. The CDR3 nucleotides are TGTGCCAGCAGTGTTTCCGGGACTAGCTCCTACAATGAGCAGTTCTTC.

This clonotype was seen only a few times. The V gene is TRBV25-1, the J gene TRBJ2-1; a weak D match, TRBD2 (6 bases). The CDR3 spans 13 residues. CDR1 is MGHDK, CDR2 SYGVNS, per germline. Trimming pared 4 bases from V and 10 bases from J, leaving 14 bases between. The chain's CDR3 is CASSGWWREEQFF. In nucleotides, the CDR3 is TGTGCCAGCAGTGGGTGGTGGAGGGAGGAGCAGTTCTTC.